This TCR beta chain was recorded in a study of blood T cell repertoires in COVID-19. Study information: In each case, the material was cDNA or gDNA derived from T cells, B-cell-depleted T cells, or PBMCs.

V gave up 0 bases and J gave up 10 bases, with 12 bases separating them. The CDR3 extends over 14 amino acids. Germline CDR1 SEHNR, CDR2 FQNEAQ (reference sequence). This table comes from immunoSEQ multiplex PCR, and its TCRdb copy is limited to in-frame clones, with some not included. The sample records some 270,000 clones, under 90% being singletons. The chain uses TRBV7-9 and TRBJ1-4, with D tentatively TRBD1 (6 bases). This receptor was taken from a man aged 50-60 years with acute or convalescent COVID-19. The sample taken for sequencing was peripheral blood. The CDR3 here is CASSLADRLGKLFF. CDR3 bases: TGTGCCAGCAGCTTAGCGGACAGATTAGGAAAACTGTTTTTT. Full variable domain (outside the CDR3, taken from reference TRBV7-9 and TRBJ1-4): DTGVSQNPRHKITKRGQNVTFRCDPISEHNRLYWYRQTLGQGPEFLTYFQNEAQLEKSRLLSDRFSAERPKGSFSTLEIQRTEQGDSAMYLCASSLADRLGKLFFGSGTQLSVL.